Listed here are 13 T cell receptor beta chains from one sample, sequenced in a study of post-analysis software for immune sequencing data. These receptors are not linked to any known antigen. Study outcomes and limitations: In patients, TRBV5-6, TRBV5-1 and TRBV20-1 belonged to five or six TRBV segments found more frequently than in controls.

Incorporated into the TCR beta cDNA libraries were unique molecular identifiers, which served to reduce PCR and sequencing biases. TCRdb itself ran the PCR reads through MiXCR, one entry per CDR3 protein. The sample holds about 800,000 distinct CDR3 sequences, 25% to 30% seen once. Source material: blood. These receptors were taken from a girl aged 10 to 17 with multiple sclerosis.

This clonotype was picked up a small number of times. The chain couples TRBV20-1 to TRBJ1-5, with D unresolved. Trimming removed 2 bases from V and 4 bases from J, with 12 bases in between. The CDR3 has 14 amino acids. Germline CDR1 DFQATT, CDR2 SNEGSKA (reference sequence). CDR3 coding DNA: TGCAGTGCTAGAACTGGTCAGATTAATCAGCCCCAGCATTTT. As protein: CSARTGQINQPQHF.

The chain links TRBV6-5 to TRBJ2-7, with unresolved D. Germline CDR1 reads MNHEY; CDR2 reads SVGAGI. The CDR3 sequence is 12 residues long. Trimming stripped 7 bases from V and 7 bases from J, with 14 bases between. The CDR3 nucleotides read TGTGCCAGCATCTCCCGGCTCACGGAGCAGTACTTC. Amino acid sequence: CASISRLTEQYF.

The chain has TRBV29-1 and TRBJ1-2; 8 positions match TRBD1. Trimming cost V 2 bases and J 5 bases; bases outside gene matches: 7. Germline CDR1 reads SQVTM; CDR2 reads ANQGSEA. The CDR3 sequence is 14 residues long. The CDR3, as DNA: TGCAGCGTTGAATCAGGGGGCGTAGGATATGGCTACACCTTC. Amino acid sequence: CSVESGGVGYGYTF. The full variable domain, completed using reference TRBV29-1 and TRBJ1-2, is SAVISQKPSRDICQRGTSLTIQCQVDSQVTMMFWYRQQPGQSLTLIATANQGSEATYESGFVIDKFPISRPNLTFSTLTVSNMSPEDSSIYLCSVESGGVGYGYTFGSGTRLTVV.

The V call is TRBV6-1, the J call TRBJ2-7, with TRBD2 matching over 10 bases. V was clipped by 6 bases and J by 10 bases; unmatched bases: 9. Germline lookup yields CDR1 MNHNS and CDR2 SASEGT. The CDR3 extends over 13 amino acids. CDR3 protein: CASRGAGGPRQYF. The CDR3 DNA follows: TGTGCCAGCAGAGGAGCGGGGGGGCCTCGCCAGTACTTC.

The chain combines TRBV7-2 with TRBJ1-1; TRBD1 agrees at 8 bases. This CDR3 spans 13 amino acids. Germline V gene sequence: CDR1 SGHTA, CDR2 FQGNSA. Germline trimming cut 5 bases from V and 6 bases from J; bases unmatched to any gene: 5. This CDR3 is CASSQKTGAEAFF. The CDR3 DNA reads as TGTGCCAGCAGCCAAAAGACAGGGGCTGAAGCTTTCTTT.

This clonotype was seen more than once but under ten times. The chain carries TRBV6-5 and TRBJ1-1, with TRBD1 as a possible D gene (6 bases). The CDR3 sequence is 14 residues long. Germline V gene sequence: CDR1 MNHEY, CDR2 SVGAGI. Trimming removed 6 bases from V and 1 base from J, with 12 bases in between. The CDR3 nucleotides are TGTGCCAGCAGGTACCAGGACAGGAACACTGAAGCTTTCTTT. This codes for CASRYQDRNTEAFF.

The chain's CDR3 is CSASFNRVVKGETRYF. The CDR3 bases are TGCAGTGCTTCATTTAACAGGGTAGTGAAAGGGGAGACCCGGTACTTC. The J gene is TRBJ2-7, the V gene TRBV20-1, with a tentative D call TRBD1 (6 bases). Between the trimmed V and J ends, which lost 5 bases and 12 bases, there was a span of 32 bases. This CDR3 has 16 residues. In germline, CDR1 is DFQATT, CDR2 SNEGSKA (reference sequence).

The DNA for the CDR3 is TGTGCCAGCAGTAGAAGCGGGGACAGGGTGGGTCAGCCCCAGCATTTT. This translates into CASSRSGDRVGQPQHF. This rearrangement joins TRBV12-3 or TRBV12-4 to TRBJ1-5, with 9 bases fitting TRBD1. With V trimmed by 5 bases and J by 6 bases, 11 bases remained unmatched. CDR3 size: 16 residues.

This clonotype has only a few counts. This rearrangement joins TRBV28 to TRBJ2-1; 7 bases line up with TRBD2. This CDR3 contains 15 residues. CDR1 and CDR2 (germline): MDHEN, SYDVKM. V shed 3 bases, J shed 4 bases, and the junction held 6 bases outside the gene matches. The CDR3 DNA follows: TGTGCCAGCAGTTTGAGGCTAGCGGAGTACAATGAGCAGTTCTTC. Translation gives CASSLRLAEYNEQFF.

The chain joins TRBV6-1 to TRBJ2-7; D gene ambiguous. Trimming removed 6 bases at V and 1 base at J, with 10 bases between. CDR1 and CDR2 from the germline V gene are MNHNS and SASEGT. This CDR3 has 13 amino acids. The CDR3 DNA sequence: TGTGCCAGCAGATCAGACGGATCCTACGAGCAGTACTTC. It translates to CASRSDGSYEQYF.

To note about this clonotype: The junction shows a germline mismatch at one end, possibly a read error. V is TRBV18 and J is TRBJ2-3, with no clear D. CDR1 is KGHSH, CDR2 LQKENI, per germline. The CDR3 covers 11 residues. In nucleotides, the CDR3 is TGTGCCAGCTCACCCTCAGATGCGCAGTATTTT. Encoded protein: CASSPSDAQYF.

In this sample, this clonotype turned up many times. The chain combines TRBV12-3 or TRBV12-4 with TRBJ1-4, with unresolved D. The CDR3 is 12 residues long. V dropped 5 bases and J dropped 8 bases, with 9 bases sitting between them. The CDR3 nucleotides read TGTGCCAGCAGTCGGTCTCCCGAAAAACTGTTTTTT. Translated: CASSRSPEKLFF.

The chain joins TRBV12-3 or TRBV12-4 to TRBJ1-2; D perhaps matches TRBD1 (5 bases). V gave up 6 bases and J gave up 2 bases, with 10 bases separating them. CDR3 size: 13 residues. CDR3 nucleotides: TGTGCCAGCAGCCACGACAGCAACTATGGCTACACCTTC. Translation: CASSHDSNYGYTF.